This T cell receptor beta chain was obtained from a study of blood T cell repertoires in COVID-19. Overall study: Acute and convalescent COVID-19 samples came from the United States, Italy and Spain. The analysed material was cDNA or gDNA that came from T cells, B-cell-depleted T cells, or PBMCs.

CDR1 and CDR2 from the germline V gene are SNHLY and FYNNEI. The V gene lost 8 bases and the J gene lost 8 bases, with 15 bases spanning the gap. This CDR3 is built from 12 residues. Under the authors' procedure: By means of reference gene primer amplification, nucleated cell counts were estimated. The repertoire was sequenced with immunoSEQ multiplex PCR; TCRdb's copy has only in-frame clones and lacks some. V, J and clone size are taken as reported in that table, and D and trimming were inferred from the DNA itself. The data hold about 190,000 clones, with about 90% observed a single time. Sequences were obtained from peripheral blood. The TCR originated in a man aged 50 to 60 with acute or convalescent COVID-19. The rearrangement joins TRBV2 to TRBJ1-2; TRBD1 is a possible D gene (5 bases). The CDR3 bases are TGTGCCAGCCGCCGGGGGACGGGGGGCTACACCTTC. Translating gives CASRRGTGGYTF.